This entry lists 25 T cell receptor beta chains sequenced from one sample in a study of memory CD4+ T cells and cytomegalovirus serostatus. The sort gate was single viable CD3+CD4+CD8-CD45RO+ cells for memory CD4+ T cells. Assay used: immunoSEQ multiplex PCR; TCRdb lists only in-frame clones, some missing. Here the sample spans 40,000 to 55,000 clones, around 76% being singletons. Sequences were obtained from memory CD4+ T cells from blood. These receptors originate from an adult in good health and CMV-seropositive.

This clone is medium-sized. V usage is TRBV18 and J usage is TRBJ2-7, with D unclear. The V and J ends lost 2 bases and 3 bases respectively, with 8 bases between them. The CDR3 loop spans 13 amino acids. Per the germline V gene, CDR1 is KGHSH and CDR2 is LQKENI. The CDR3 loop is CASSPSPSYEQYF. Written as DNA, the CDR3 is TGTGCCAGCTCACCATCCCCCAGCTACGAGCAGTACTTC.

This clone was found once. V usage is TRBV6-5 and J usage is TRBJ2-1, with D possibly called TRBD1 or TRBD2 (5 bases each). CDR3 length: 15 residues. Germline V gene data show CDR1 as MNHEY and CDR2 as SVGAGI. V shed 0 bases and J shed 8 bases, with 14 bases lying between them. CDR3 DNA sequence: TGTGCCAGCAGTTACTCGACCGGGGCTGGTTATGAGCAGTTCTTC. This gives the protein CASSYSTGAGYEQFF.

The chain uses TRBV7-2 and TRBJ2-5, with D perhaps TRBD1 or TRBD2 (7 bases each). V lost 3 bases to trimming and J lost 5 bases, with 13 bases between them. Germline lookup yields CDR1 SGHTA and CDR2 FQGNSA. The CDR3 spans 14 residues. CDR3 in amino acids: CASSLQGGRETQYF. CDR3 DNA sequence: TGTGCCAGCAGCTTGCAGGGGGGGAGGGAGACCCAGTACTTC.

This clone appeared a single time. The rearrangement joins TRBV28 to TRBJ1-5; possible D gene TRBD1, 6 bases. The length of the CDR3 is 15 residues. Deletions cut 2 bases from V and 2 bases from J, with 10 bases between. Germline V CDR1 and CDR2: MDHEN, SYDVKM. The chain's CDR3 is CASSLGGTGNQPQHF. The CDR3 nucleotides read TGTGCCAGCAGTTTAGGGGGCACTGGCAATCAGCCCCAGCATTTT.

The rearrangement uses TRBV7-2 and TRBJ2-3; 7 bases match TRBD1. Germline V CDR1 and CDR2: SGHTA, FQGNSA. J gave up 4 bases and V 4 bases, and 5 bases lay outside the gene matches. The CDR3 is made up of 14 amino acids. The CDR3 protein is CASSSNRGADTQYF. For the CDR3, the DNA is TGTGCCAGCAGCTCGAACAGGGGCGCAGATACGCAGTATTTT.

The V and J genes are TRBV11-2 and TRBJ2-7; D might be TRBD1 (6 bases). CDR1 and CDR2 (germline): SGHAT, FQNNGV. V lost 9 bases and J lost 4, with 22 bases in between. CDR3 length: 15 amino acids. The CDR3 loop is CASGSVATGSYEQYF. CDR3 nucleotides: TGTGCCAGTGGGTCCGTCGCGACAGGAAGTTACGAGCAGTACTTC.

There are a few counts of this clone. V and J are TRBV4-1 and TRBJ2-1; tentative D call: TRBD1 (8 bases). The CDR3 is made up of 17 amino acids. The germline CDR1 and CDR2 sequences are MGHRA and YSYEKL. V was shortened by 0 bases and J by 0 bases, with 12 bases between the two germline ends. The CDR3 sequence is CASSQEAGQDSYNEQFF. CDR3 coding DNA: TGCGCCAGCAGCCAAGAAGCGGGACAGGACTCCTACAATGAGCAGTTCTTC.

Comments on this clone: Germline is not matched at one junction end, which may reflect a read error. The V and J genes are TRBV5-8 and TRBJ2-7, with D unresolved. This CDR3 is 11 amino acids long. Germline V gene sequence: CDR1 SGHTS, CDR2 YDEGEE. The CDR3 here is CASSFSGPIQF. The CDR3 DNA follows: TGTGCCAGCAGCTTTTCTGGGCCCATCCAGTTC. Together with reference TRBV5-8 and TRBJ2-7, the CDR3 gives the full variable domain: EAGVTQSPTHLIKTRGQQATLRCSPISGHTSVYWYQQALGLGLQFLLWYDEGEERNRGNFPPRFSGRQFPNYSSELNVNALELEDSALYLCASSFSGPIQFGPGTRLTVT.

The chain couples TRBV7-2 to TRBJ2-4, with D perhaps being TRBD1 or TRBD2 (6 bases each). V shed 7 bases and J shed 3 bases, with 16 bases lying between them. Germline CDR1 is SGHTA and CDR2 is FQGNSA. CDR3 length equals 15 residues. The CDR3 DNA is TGTGCCAGCAACGAGGGGGGAGGCGGCAAAAACATTCAGTACTTC. Translation: CASNEGGGGKNIQYF.

This CDR3 is CASSLRALSSYNEQFF. In nucleotides, the CDR3 is TGTGCCAGCAGCCTCCGGGCCCTCAGCTCCTACAATGAGCAGTTCTTC. The genes are TRBV5-6 and TRBJ2-1; no clear D gene. The length of the CDR3 is 16 residues. Per germline, CDR1 SGHDT and CDR2 YYEEEE. The V end lost 4 bases, the J end lost 0 bases, and 14 bases lay between the germline ends.

The chain links TRBV9 to TRBJ1-3; D gene uncertain. The CDR3 contains 13 residues. The V gene lost 0 bases and the J gene lost 4 bases, with 5 bases spanning the gap. CDR1 and CDR2 (germline): SGDLS, YYNGEE. The CDR3 sequence is CASSVAGGNTIYF. CDR3 DNA: TGTGCCAGCAGCGTAGCTGGGGGAAACACCATATATTTT.

The V and J genes are TRBV2 and TRBJ2-1, with D maybe TRBD1 (6 bases). V lost 10 bases, J lost 0 bases, and 16 bases lay in between. The CDR3 covers 15 residues. Germline CDR1 is SNHLY and CDR2 is FYNNEI. CDR3 in amino acids: CATSVGGPSYNEQFF. The CDR3 DNA reads TGTGCCACCTCGGTAGGGGGACCCTCCTACAATGAGCAGTTCTTC.

V usage is TRBV9 and J usage is TRBJ1-2; D unresolved. CDR1 SGDLS and CDR2 YYNGEE come from the germline V gene. The CDR3 runs to 15 residues. With 3 bases removed from V and 1 base from J, the gap between germline ends came to 13 bases. In DNA, the CDR3 is TGTGCCAGCAGCGCGACGGACGGCAATAACTATGGCTACACCTTC. Translation: CASSATDGNNYGYTF.

The chain is built from TRBV5-1 and TRBJ2-7; TRBD1 matches 7 bases. This CDR3 spans 15 amino acids. The ends lost 5 bases at V and 2 bases at J; junction bases unmatched: 10. Per germline, CDR1 SGHRS and CDR2 YFSETQ. The CDR3 loop reads CASSRDEGATYEQYF. CDR3 bases: TGCGCCAGCAGTCGTGACGAGGGGGCCACCTACGAGCAGTACTTC. The variable domain in full, completed from reference TRBV5-1 and TRBJ2-7, reads KAGVTQTPRYLIKTRGQQVTLSCSPISGHRSVSWYQQTPGQGLQFLFEYFSETQRNKGNFPGRFSGRQFSNSRSEMNVSTLELGDSALYLCASSRDEGATYEQYFGPGTRLTVT.

Only a few counts were recorded for this clone. The chain couples TRBV21-1 to TRBJ1-6; TRBD1 is taken as the D call from the table, unchecked against the DNA. TRBV21-1 is a documented pseudogene. This CDR3 has 20 residues. The CDR3 region has the DNA TGTGCCAGCAGCAAAGCCCCGGCAGGGGACATAGCAAACCCCAATTCACCCCTCCACTTT. Protein sequence: CASSKAPAGDIANPNSPLHF.

The CDR3 reads CASSPVPGYEQYF. DNA of the CDR3: TGTGCCAGCAGTCCCGTTCCGGGCTACGAGCAGTACTTC. The rearrangement joins TRBV6-5 to TRBJ2-7; D remains unclear. The ends were cut back, 5 bases at V and 3 bases at J, with 11 bases in the middle. Germline V gene data show CDR1 as MNHEY and CDR2 as SVGAGI. The CDR3 is 13 residues long.

The chain is built from TRBV25-1 and TRBJ2-3; TRBD2 might be the D (7 bases). The CDR3 loop spans 17 amino acids. Germline values: CDR1 MGHDK, CDR2 SYGVNS. Deletions cut 5 bases from V and 4 bases from J, with 22 bases between. The DNA of the CDR3 is TGTGCCAGCAGTTCCCTAGCGTATGGGGAGGGGGCAGATACGCAGTATTTT. Translating gives CASSSLAYGEGADTQYF.

This clone was seen a few times. The chain couples TRBV5-1 to TRBJ2-3; the D gene could be TRBD1 or TRBD2 (7 bases each). Trimming shortened V by 4 bases and J by 3 bases, and 18 bases separated the two germline ends. The germline gives CDR1 SGHRS, CDR2 YFSETQ. This CDR3 region has 16 residues. CDR3 residues: CASSTLGGGATDTQYF. The CDR3 region has the DNA TGCGCCAGCAGCACCCTGGGAGGGGGCGCGACAGATACGCAGTATTTT. The whole variable domain, remainder taken from reference TRBV5-1 and TRBJ2-3, is KAGVTQTPRYLIKTRGQQVTLSCSPISGHRSVSWYQQTPGQGLQFLFEYFSETQRNKGNFPGRFSGRQFSNSRSEMNVSTLELGDSALYLCASSTLGGGATDTQYFGPGTRLTVL.

The V call is TRBV11-2, the J call TRBJ2-7, with D perhaps being TRBD1 or TRBD2 (6 bases each). This CDR3 is built from 14 residues. The V gene's germline CDR1 is SGHAT and CDR2 FQNNGV. Trimming removed 5 bases from V and 7 bases from J, with 18 bases in between. This CDR3 is CASSRREEGVEQYF. The CDR3 DNA reads as TGTGCCAGCAGCCGACGAGAGGAGGGGGTAGAGCAGTACTTC.

This clone was counted at least ten times. The V call is TRBV5-4, the J call TRBJ1-2; D not certain. This CDR3 is 13 amino acids long. Deletions cut 4 bases from V and 5 bases from J, with 12 bases between. Germline V lookup: CDR1 SGHNT, CDR2 YYREEE (reference sequence). The CDR3 sequence: CASSEDRVYGYTF. CDR3 DNA sequence: TGTGCCAGCAGCGAGGACCGGGTGTATGGCTACACCTTC.

This sequence joins TRBV10-1 and TRBJ1-1, with 7 bases identical to TRBD1. The CDR3 contains 12 residues. Trimming at V came to 6 bases and at J to 7 bases, leaving 5 bases not matched to a gene. The germline V gene has CDR1 WNHNN and CDR2 SYGVQD (reference sequence). DNA for the CDR3: TGCGCCAGCAGCCACAGGGGCAATGAAGCTTTCTTT. This translates into CASSHRGNEAFF.

This chain links TRBV5-1 with TRBJ2-4; 7 bases line up with TRBD2. From germline, CDR1 is SGHRS and CDR2 YFSETQ. The length of the CDR3 is 14 residues. The junction had 5 bases not matched to a gene; V was cut back by 0 bases and J by 8 bases. The CDR3 nucleotides are TGCGCCAGCAGCTTGGTGTCTAGCGGAGACATTCAGTACTTC. Its protein product is CASSLVSSGDIQYF.

This sequence joins TRBV5-1 and TRBJ1-2; 8 positions match TRBD1. The CDR3 consists of 17 residues. V lost 0 bases and J lost 1; bases outside the gene matches: 8. Per germline, CDR1 SGHRS and CDR2 YFSETQ. The CDR3 loop is CASSLVGRGRFNYGYTF. Written as DNA, the CDR3 is TGCGCCAGCAGCTTGGTCGGCAGGGGGCGATTTAACTATGGCTACACCTTC.

CDR3 nucleotides: TGTGCCAGCAGACGCGAGGAATACGAGCAGTACTTC. Translated: CASRREEYEQYF. The chain links TRBV2 to TRBJ2-7; D call uncertain. Trimming left V 6 bases short and J 4 bases short, with 10 bases between. There are 12 residues in the CDR3. CDR1 is SNHLY, CDR2 FYNNEI, per germline.

This clone turned up a few times. The chain is built from TRBV5-5 and TRBJ2-2; D assignment may be TRBD1 or TRBD2 (7 bases each). This CDR3 has 18 residues. Trimming stripped 6 bases from V and 4 bases from J, with 25 bases between. Germline lookup yields CDR1 SGHKS and CDR2 YYEKEE (reference sequence). The CDR3 DNA reads as TGTGCCAGCACCCTCAGGGGGGGCAATCGGGTGGCCACCGGGGAGCTGTTTTTT. Protein product: CASTLRGGNRVATGELFF.